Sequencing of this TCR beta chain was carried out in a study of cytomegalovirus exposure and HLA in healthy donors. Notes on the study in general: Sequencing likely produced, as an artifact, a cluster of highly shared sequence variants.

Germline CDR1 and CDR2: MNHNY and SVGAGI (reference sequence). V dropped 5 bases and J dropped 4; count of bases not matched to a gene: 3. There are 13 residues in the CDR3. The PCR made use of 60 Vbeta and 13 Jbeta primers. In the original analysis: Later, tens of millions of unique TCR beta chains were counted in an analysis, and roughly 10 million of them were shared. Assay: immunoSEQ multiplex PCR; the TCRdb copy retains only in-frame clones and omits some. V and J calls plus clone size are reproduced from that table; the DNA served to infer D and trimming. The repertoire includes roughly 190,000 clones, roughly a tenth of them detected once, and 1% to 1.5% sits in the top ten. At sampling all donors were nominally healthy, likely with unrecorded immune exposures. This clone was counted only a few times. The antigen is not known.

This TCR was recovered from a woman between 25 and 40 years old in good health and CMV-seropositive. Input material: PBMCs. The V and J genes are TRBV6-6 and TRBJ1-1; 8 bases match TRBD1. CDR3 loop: CASSKQGGTEAFF. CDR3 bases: TGTGCCAGCAGTAAACAGGGGGGCACTGAAGCTTTCTTT.